The 27 T cell receptor beta chains given below trace back to one sample, sequenced in a study of cytomegalovirus exposure and HLA in healthy donors (dated by TCRdb to about 2017). The protocol used for the library was the immunoSEQ multiplex PCR assay. For the multiplex PCR, a mixture combining 60 forward primers for TCR Vbeta segments and 13 reverse primers for TCR Jbeta segments was used. The clones in this table, taken by TCRdb from immuneACCESS, are in-frame only. Not every clone is retained; where verified, under half of the shortfall comes from an unresolved V gene, and the cause of the rest is unknown. The sample contains some 180,000 clones, approximately 78% of them found a single time. 12% to 15% of the sample is held by the ten biggest clonotypes. Sequencing input: PBMCs. The receptors stem from a woman younger than 45 in good health and CMV-seropositive.

This clone has only a few counts. CDR3 sequence (DNA): TGTGCCAGTAGTTCTCGAGGCACAGATACGCAGTATTTT. It translates to CASSSRGTDTQYF. The chain combines TRBV19 with TRBJ2-3, with D hard to call. Germline CDR1 reads LNHDA; CDR2 reads SQIVND (reference sequence). This CDR3 comprises 13 residues. V was pared by 5 bases and J by 1 base, with 7 bases between.

The chain has TRBV19 and TRBJ1-2, with D perhaps TRBD1 (6 bases). V lost 6 bases and J lost 4, with 9 bases in between. This CDR3 spans 12 amino acids. Germline CDR1 is LNHDA and CDR2 is SQIVND (reference sequence). The CDR3 protein is CASSDRTYGYTF. DNA for the CDR3: TGTGCCAGTAGCGACAGGACCTATGGCTACACCTTC.

This chain joins TRBV18 and TRBJ1-3, with D possibly matching TRBD1 (5 bases). The CDR3 contains 14 residues. Germline values: CDR1 KGHSH, CDR2 LQKENI. The V and J ends lost 2 bases and 1 base respectively, with 6 bases between them. The CDR3 here is CASSPSGSGNTIYF. For the CDR3, the DNA is TGTGCCAGCTCACCATCAGGGTCTGGAAACACCATATATTTT.

The rearrangement links TRBV7-8 to TRBJ2-3; TRBD2 matches 10 bases. The CDR3 sequence is 15 residues long. CDR1 SGHVS and CDR2 FQNEAQ come from the germline V gene. J was trimmed by 3 bases and V by 3 bases; bases with no gene match: 3. DNA for the CDR3: TGTGCCAGCAGCTTTCTAGCGGGAGTAACAGATACGCAGTATTTT. Translation gives CASSFLAGVTDTQYF.

CDR3 sequence reads: CSVESGGFNTGELFF. The CDR3 DNA is TGCAGCGTTGAGAGTGGGGGCTTTAACACCGGGGAGCTGTTTTTT. This sequence joins TRBV29-1 and TRBJ2-2, with D possibly being TRBD1 (6 bases). This CDR3 is built from 15 residues. The V and J ends lost 3 bases and 2 bases respectively, with 13 bases between them. Germline CDR1 and CDR2: SQVTM and ANQGSEA.

The genes are TRBV30 and TRBJ1-6, with 8 bases that match TRBD1. Germline CDR1 GTSNPN, CDR2 SVGIG (reference sequence). V shed 4 bases and J 7 bases; nucleotides not matched to a gene: 21. There are 19 residues in the CDR3. In nucleotides, the CDR3 is TGTGCCTGGACCCCCCGGGGGGCAGGGGGCTTAGTTGGGAATTCACCCCTCCACTTT. It yields the protein CAWTPRGAGGLVGNSPLHF.

This clone was seen only once. V and J are TRBV2 and TRBJ2-5; 8 nucleotides match TRBD2. The J segment lost 7 bases and the V segment lost 2 bases, leaving 6 bases of the junction unmatched. Germline CDR1 reads SNHLY; CDR2 reads FYNNEI. The CDR3 is 14 amino acids. As DNA, the CDR3 is TGTGCCAGCAGTGAACTAGCGGGTGGTGGGACCCAGTACTTC. Its protein product is CASSELAGGGTQYF.

V and J are TRBV27 and TRBJ1-1; D perhaps matches TRBD1 (5 bases). Germline V gene lookup returns CDR1 MNHEY and CDR2 SMNVEV (reference sequence). V was shortened by 2 bases and J by 4 bases, with 11 bases between the two germline ends. The CDR3 consists of 14 residues. The CDR3 DNA reads as TGTGCCAGCAGTTTAGGAGGGGACCCCACTGAAGCTTTCTTT. It specifies CASSLGGDPTEAFF.

The genes are TRBV5-4 and TRBJ1-2; 7 bases are a match to TRBD1. Germline CDR1 is SGHNT and CDR2 is YYREEE (reference sequence). Trimming at V came to 4 bases and at J to 0 bases, leaving 9 bases not matched to a gene. CDR3 length equals 16 residues. Here the CDR3 reads CASSAGQSATNYGYTF. In DNA form, the CDR3 reads TGTGCCAGCAGCGCGGGACAGTCGGCAACTAACTATGGCTACACCTTC.

This chain links TRBV28 with TRBJ1-6; tentatively, D is TRBD1 (5 bases). Germline values: CDR1 MDHEN, CDR2 SYDVKM. This CDR3 contains 15 residues. V lost 8 bases and J 0 bases, leaving 11 bases between the germline ends. The CDR3 loop is CASADSFSYNSPLHF. As DNA, the CDR3 is TGTGCCAGCGCTGACAGCTTCTCCTATAATTCACCCCTCCACTTT.

DNA for the CDR3: TGTGCCAGCAGCTCGACAGGGGAGGAGCAGTACTTC. This codes for CASSSTGEEQYF. The chain links TRBV7-9 to TRBJ2-7; the match to TRBD1 covers 8 bases. CDR3 length equals 12 residues. Germline trimming cut 4 bases from V and 7 bases from J; bases unmatched to any gene: 3. CDR1 is SEHNR and CDR2 is FQNEAQ in the germline V gene (reference sequence).

The chain recombines TRBV27 with TRBJ2-3; 7 bases fit TRBD1. V dropped 6 bases and J dropped 2; count of bases not matched to a gene: 8. The CDR3 is 15 residues long. Germline assignment: CDR1 MNHEY and CDR2 SMNVEV (reference sequence). CDR3 loop: CASRGRRGHTDTQYF. CDR3 coding DNA: TGTGCCAGCAGGGGGAGAAGGGGGCACACAGATACGCAGTATTTT.

This clone was found a few times. For the CDR3, the DNA is TGTGCCAGCCTAGCGGGAGGCGAGCAGTACTTC. This gives the protein CASLAGGEQYF. This chain uses TRBV11-3 with TRBJ2-7, with 11 bases fitting TRBD2. CDR1 and CDR2 (germline): SGHNT, YENEEA. This CDR3 region has 11 residues. Losses at the gene ends were 8 bases for V and 6 bases for J; bases not matched to a gene: 0.

The chain employs TRBV2 and TRBJ2-5; D ambiguous. V lost 4 bases, J lost 9 bases, and 12 bases lay in between. Germline V gene lookup returns CDR1 SNHLY and CDR2 FYNNEI. This CDR3 is built from 12 residues. The CDR3 sequence is CASSANSVAQYF. CDR3 bases: TGTGCCAGCAGTGCCAATAGTGTGGCCCAGTACTTC.

The chain uses TRBV6-1 and TRBJ2-5; 10 bases agree with TRBD1. Germline CDR1 MNHNS, CDR2 SASEGT. The CDR3 runs to 13 residues. V lost 9 bases to trimming and J lost 5 bases; unmatched junction nucleotides: 6. CDR3 DNA sequence: TGTGCCAGTCGGACAGGGGGAATGGAGACCCAGTACTTC. Protein product: CASRTGGMETQYF.

This chain uses TRBV19 with TRBJ2-7; maybe TRBD1 (5 bases). CDR3 length: 14 residues. The germline CDR1 and CDR2 sequences are LNHDA and SQIVND (reference sequence). The V gene lost 4 bases and the J gene lost 6 bases, with 16 bases spanning the gap. CDR3 sequence: CASSNTQTVAEQYF. CDR3 nucleotide sequence: TGTGCCAGTAGTAATACCCAGACAGTCGCCGAGCAGTACTTC.

CDR3: CASSRDPGQLNYGYTF. The CDR3 DNA follows: TGTGCCAGCAGCCGGGATCCGGGACAGCTTAACTATGGCTACACCTTC. The chain uses TRBV5-5 and TRBJ1-2; 7 positions match TRBD1. J lost 1 base, V lost 4 bases, and 10 bases had no gene match. Germline V gene lookup returns CDR1 SGHKS and CDR2 YYEKEE (reference sequence). The CDR3 consists of 16 residues.

The chain combines TRBV2 with TRBJ1-2; 10 nucleotides agree with TRBD1. Germline CDR1 and CDR2: SNHLY and FYNNEI. The CDR3 runs 15 residues. V was clipped by 1 base and J by 8 bases; unmatched bases: 7. CDR3 DNA: TGTGCCAGCAGTGAAGTCCCGACAGGGGGCAGGGGCTACACCTTC. This sequence encodes CASSEVPTGGRGYTF.

This clone was detected only once. CDR3 coding DNA: TGTGCCTGGAGTGTAACAGGGCTCTCCTACGAGCAGTACTTC. Residues: CAWSVTGLSYEQYF. This chain links TRBV30 with TRBJ2-7; maybe TRBD1 (6 bases). Germline V CDR1 and CDR2: GTSNPN, SVGIG (reference sequence). The CDR3 runs 14 residues. V was pared by 0 bases and J by 0 bases, with 9 bases between.

The rearrangement links TRBV19 to TRBJ2-3, with D hard to call. This CDR3 contains 14 residues. V shed 6 bases and J shed 3 bases, with 13 bases lying between them. Germline-derived CDR1 and CDR2 are LNHDA and SQIVND (reference sequence). The CDR3 DNA sequence: TGTGCCAGTAGCCCGAGAGCCTTAACAGATACGCAGTATTTT. It yields the protein CASSPRALTDTQYF.

This clone was found a few times. This sequence joins TRBV10-3 and TRBJ2-5; TRBD1 is a possible D gene (5 bases). The length of the CDR3 is 12 residues. CDR1 and CDR2 (germline): ENHRY, SYGVKD. V dropped 6 bases and J dropped 3 bases, with 8 bases sitting between them. The CDR3 sequence is CAISPGKETQYF. CDR3 nucleotide sequence: TGTGCCATCAGCCCAGGGAAAGAGACCCAGTACTTC.

This clone was counted a single time. The chain joins TRBV6-5 to TRBJ1-5; D unresolved. Germline V gene data show CDR1 as MNHEY and CDR2 as SVGAGI. Deletions cut 6 bases from V and 1 base from J, with 10 bases between. The CDR3 is 14 amino acids. The CDR3 sequence: CASSVLRSNQPQHF. Here the CDR3 DNA reads TGTGCCAGCAGCGTCCTCAGGAGCAATCAGCCCCAGCATTTT.

The V call is TRBV5-1, the J call TRBJ2-2; no definite D call. The CDR3 has 15 residues. From germline, CDR1 is SGHRS and CDR2 YFSETQ. Trimming took 0 bases from V and 2 from J, leaving 8 bases between them. The CDR3 nucleotides are TGCGCCAGCAGCTTGGGGGCAGCCAACACCGGGGAGCTGTTTTTT. Translating gives CASSLGAANTGELFF.

As concerns this clone: A read error may produce the germline difference seen at one junction end. The chain uses TRBV7-9 and TRBJ1-1; 9 bases align to TRBD1. The CDR3 covers 15 residues. In germline, CDR1 is SEHNR, CDR2 FQNEAQ (reference sequence). The CDR3 here is CSSSWDRASFTEAFF. The CDR3 bases are TGTTCCAGCAGCTGGGACAGGGCAAGTTTCACTGAAGCTTTCTTT.

The V call is TRBV7-3, the J call TRBJ1-1; no clear D. This CDR3 has 15 amino acids. The germline gives CDR1 SGHTA, CDR2 FQGTGA. With 11 bases removed from V and 0 bases from J, the gap between germline ends came to 19 bases. In DNA, the CDR3 is TGTGCCCGCGGAGCAATTGAGTCTATGAACACTGAAGCTTTCTTT. This encodes CARGAIESMNTEAFF.

This clone was counted only a few times. The chain has TRBV4-2 and TRBJ2-7; 9 nucleotides align to TRBD2. The CDR3 extends over 18 amino acids. In germline, CDR1 is LGHNA, CDR2 YNFKEQ. The V gene end was trimmed by 0 bases and the J gene end by 3 bases; junction bases not matched to a gene: 12. The CDR3 DNA reads as TGTGCCAGCAGCCAAGATACGACGTCCCTAGCGGGGAACTACGAGCAGTACTTC. Translation: CASSQDTTSLAGNYEQYF.

V gene TRBV5-1 combines with J gene TRBJ2-2, with D perhaps matching TRBD1 (6 bases). The CDR3 has 13 residues. CDR1 is SGHRS and CDR2 is YFSETQ in the germline V gene. Deletions cut 10 bases from V and 7 bases from J, with 17 bases between. CDR3 coding DNA: TGCGCCGGGAGACAGGACCCTGACGGGGAGCTGTTTTTT. Its protein product is CAGRQDPDGELFF.